Included here is one TCR beta chain sequence, with context. The antigen remains unidentified. The data originate from a study of cytomegalovirus exposure and HLA in healthy donors. The CDR3 length is 12 residues. Germline assignment: CDR1 GTSNPN and CDR2 SVGIG (reference sequence). V was cut by 8 bases and J by 3 bases, with 11 bases left in between. Both 60 Vbeta primers and 13 Jbeta primers went into the PCR. Using immunoSEQ multiplex PCR, the repertoire was profiled, and TCRdb retains in-frame clones only, with some absent. The sample consists of 100,000 to 150,000 clones, 8% to 11% of them appearing once. Study-wide results and caveats: A later analysis linked a missense variant in DCLRE1C to the trimming of TCR beta V and J genes. In a later analysis, HLA-associated beta chains showed higher expansion and lower generation probabilities than comparable chains. It was likely that a cluster of highly shared sequence variants was a sequencing artifact. Rarity characterized most TCR sequences, yet some public TCRs appeared in many donors.

This receptor was obtained from a woman aged 18-29 years in good health and CMV-seropositive. The gene calls are TRBV30 and TRBJ1-3; weak D call: TRBD1 (5 bases). Sequencing used PBMCs. CDR3 DNA: TGTGCCCACACGGGGGATGGAAACACCATATATTTT. Protein sequence: CAHTGDGNTIYF.